This T cell receptor (beta chain) emerged from a study of human T cells and chemical hapten exposure. Study results and caveats: After DPC sensitization, TCRs above 1 in 1000 frequency showed no change. Expanded TCRs formed significantly more large CDR3 similarity clusters than controls.

The V end was cut by 5 bases, the J end by 3 bases, with 11 bases between. The germline V gene encodes CDR1 SGHAT and CDR2 FQDESV (reference sequence). This CDR3 has 14 residues. This sample's time point: patch test 2, 6 weeks after DPC sensitization. Treatment: therapeutic diphenylcyclopropenone sensitization with weekly scalp DPC. Unfractionated whole blood yielded the extracted total RNA. The library tagged each cDNA molecule with unique molecular identifiers. TCRdb re-called the RACE reads through MiXCR, storing one row per CDR3 protein. The repertoire holds 84,000 or so distinct CDR3 sequences, roughly 10% seen once, with 2% to 3% in the top ten. The sample holds many counts of this clonotype. The antigen is unknown.

Sequencing used whole blood, obtained in connection with sensitization to the hapten diphenylcyclopropenone (DPC). The sequence was obtained from a woman younger than 45 with alopecia areata. Some clones in this sample may be carry-over from other donors' samples. The chain uses TRBV11-1 and TRBJ1-3; tentatively, D is TRBD1 (6 bases). In DNA, the CDR3 is TGTGCCAGCAGCGAACAGGGAATTGGAAACACCATATATTTT. It is translated as CASSEQGIGNTIYF.